One sample yielded the 20 T cell receptor beta chains listed below, sequenced in a study of CD8 T cells in Susac syndrome. Reverse transcription used about 0.45 to 1 ug RNA and random hexamers. TCRdb called the immunoSEQ multiplex PCR reads again in MiXCR, with one record for every CDR3 protein. The table shows more than 250,000 distinct CDR3 sequences, with about 91% occurring only once. The sequenced material came from CD4+ T cells from PBMCs. These TCRs come from a human donor with multiple sclerosis.

The chain carries TRBV7-9 and TRBJ2-7, with TRBD1 as a possible D gene (5 bases). The CDR3 contains 16 residues. In germline, CDR1 is SEHNR, CDR2 FQNEAQ (reference sequence). Trimming removed 5 bases from V and 3 bases from J, with 20 bases in between. CDR3 loop: CASSPRIARDLYEQYF. In DNA, the CDR3 is TGTGCCAGCAGCCCCCGGATCGCCAGGGATCTCTACGAGCAGTACTTC. Drawing the rest from reference TRBV7-9 and TRBJ2-7, the complete variable domain is DTGVSQNPRHKITKRGQNVTFRCDPISEHNRLYWYRQTLGQGPEFLTYFQNEAQLEKSRLLSDRFSAERPKGSFSTLEIQRTEQGDSAMYLCASSPRIARDLYEQYFGPGTRLTVT.

This chain uses TRBV12-5 with TRBJ2-7, with D tentatively TRBD1 (5 bases). Per the germline V gene, CDR1 is LGHNT and CDR2 is FRNRAP. This CDR3 is 16 amino acids long. V was shortened by 4 bases and J by 3 bases, with 19 bases between the two germline ends. CDR3: CASGSPLQGKYYEQYF. CDR3 coding DNA: TGTGCTAGTGGTTCCCCCCTCCAGGGAAAATACTACGAGCAGTACTTC.

The chain combines TRBV7-9 with TRBJ1-2; D might be TRBD1 (5 bases). Germline V gives CDR1 SEHNR, CDR2 FQNEAQ (reference sequence). Deletions cut 5 bases from V and 5 bases from J, with 12 bases between. The CDR3 spans 13 residues. The CDR3 region is CASSQEGFYGYTF. The DNA of the CDR3 is TGTGCCAGCAGCCAAGAGGGGTTTTATGGCTACACCTTC.

The genes are TRBV3-1 and TRBJ1-4; no clear D. The CDR3 spans 13 residues. V lost 3 bases, J lost 4 bases, and 6 bases lay in between. Looked up from germline, CDR1 is LGHDT and CDR2 is YNNKEL (reference sequence). The CDR3 DNA is TGTGCCAGCAGCCAGGCCAGTAATGAAAAACTGTTTTTT. Its protein product is CASSQASNEKLFF.

The J gene is TRBJ1-1, the V gene TRBV5-1; 7 nucleotides line up with TRBD1. The CDR3 loop spans 13 amino acids. The J segment lost 7 bases and the V segment lost 2 bases, leaving 5 bases of the junction unmatched. The V gene's germline CDR1 is SGHRS and CDR2 YFSETQ. CDR3 region: CASSLQGQGEAFF. As DNA, the CDR3 is TGCGCCAGCAGCTTACAGGGGCAAGGTGAAGCTTTCTTT.

The rearrangement links TRBV7-9 to TRBJ2-6, with D tentatively TRBD1 (5 bases). Germline V gives CDR1 SEHNR, CDR2 FQNEAQ (reference sequence). There are 15 residues in the CDR3. V was clipped by 6 bases and J by 0 bases, with 9 bases between them. This CDR3 is CASSKGISGANVLTF. Written as DNA, the CDR3 is TGTGCCAGCAGTAAGGGGATCTCTGGGGCCAACGTCCTGACTTTC.

The V and J genes are TRBV28 and TRBJ1-6; D ambiguous. Looked up from germline, CDR1 is MDHEN and CDR2 is SYDVKM. This CDR3 contains 13 residues. With 3 bases removed from V and 10 bases from J, the gap between germline ends came to 10 bases. The CDR3 loop reads CASSFRENSPLHF. The CDR3, as DNA: TGTGCCAGCAGTTTCCGGGAGAACTCACCCCTCCACTTT.

This chain joins TRBV30 and TRBJ1-2; D gene unclear. Trimming took off 0 bases at V and 7 bases at J, with 12 bases between the two ends. CDR1 is GTSNPN and CDR2 is SVGIG in the germline V gene (reference sequence). The CDR3 runs 13 residues. As DNA, the CDR3 is TGTGCCTGGAGTGTACAGTCAGGAGGTGGCTACACCTTC. It encodes CAWSVQSGGGYTF.

This chain links TRBV6-2 or TRBV6-3 with TRBJ2-7; the D gene is possibly TRBD2 (7 bases). This CDR3 is 14 amino acids long. V lost 7 bases and J 2 bases, leaving 15 bases between the germline ends. Germline V lookup: CDR1 MNHEY, CDR2 SVGEGT. The CDR3, as DNA: TGTGCCAGCACGGGGGCGGGGGAAACCTACGAGCAGTACTTC. Translating gives CASTGAGETYEQYF.

The chain employs TRBV12-3 or TRBV12-4 and TRBJ1-2; no reliable D call. The CDR3 length is 11 residues. The V end was cut by 5 bases, the J end by 7 bases, with 8 bases between. CDR3 amino acids: CASSGRAGYTF. As DNA, the CDR3 is TGTGCCAGCAGTGGAAGGGCTGGCTACACCTTC.

The V and J genes are TRBV11-1 and TRBJ2-3; D unclear. Trimming pared 4 bases from V and 6 bases from J, leaving 8 bases between. The CDR3 is 12 residues long. Germline CDR1 reads SGHAT; CDR2 reads FQDESV (reference sequence). DNA of the CDR3: TGTGCCAGCAGCTCCAGTCGGGATACGCAGTATTTT. This sequence encodes CASSSSRDTQYF.

The genes are TRBV5-6 and TRBJ1-5, with D maybe TRBD1 (6 bases). The length of the CDR3 is 16 residues. The germline gives CDR1 SGHDT, CDR2 YYEEEE. Trimming shortened V by 0 bases and J by 0 bases, and 10 bases separated the two germline ends. As DNA, the CDR3 is TGTGCCAGCAGCTTGGGAGGGGGTAATAGCAATCAGCCCCAGCATTTT. It specifies CASSLGGGNSNQPQHF.

The V call is TRBV4-1, the J call TRBJ1-5; D gene uncertain. V lost 1 base to trimming and J lost 4 bases, with 14 bases between them. The CDR3 runs 16 residues. The germline V gene encodes CDR1 MGHRA and CDR2 YSYEKL. CDR3 protein: CASSQGKAGANQPQHF. DNA of the CDR3: TGCGCCAGCAGCCAAGGAAAGGCAGGTGCTAATCAGCCCCAGCATTTT.

The rearrangement links TRBV20-1 to TRBJ2-7; D may match TRBD1 or TRBD2 (5 bases each). The V gene lost 5 bases and the J gene lost 0 bases, with 17 bases spanning the gap. The CDR3 loop spans 15 amino acids. Germline V gene sequence: CDR1 DFQATT, CDR2 SNEGSKA (reference sequence). CDR3 protein: CSAPNRDGASYEQYF. In DNA form, the CDR3 reads TGCAGTGCTCCGAACCGGGACGGGGCCTCCTACGAGCAGTACTTC.

This chain uses TRBV14 with TRBJ1-3; unclear D gene. The germline CDR1 and CDR2 sequences are SGHDN and FVKESK. This CDR3 comprises 18 residues. V lost 5 bases, J lost 0 bases, and 20 bases lay in between. CDR3 nucleotide sequence: TGTGCCAGCAGCAGGGAAAAGAGCCGTTATTACTCTGGAAACACCATATATTTT. Translated, it gives CASSREKSRYYSGNTIYF.

The V call is TRBV7-8, the J call TRBJ2-1; TRBD2 aligns across 11 bases. This CDR3 spans 17 amino acids. V was clipped by 5 bases and J by 3 bases; unmatched bases: 9. Germline V gives CDR1 SGHVS, CDR2 FQNEAQ. Here the CDR3 reads CASSGAPLAGVYNEQFF. In DNA, the CDR3 is TGTGCCAGCAGCGGAGCGCCACTAGCGGGAGTCTACAATGAGCAGTTCTTC.

The CDR3 spells CSASSSMNTEAFF. The CDR3, as DNA: TGCAGTGCTAGCTCGTCTATGAACACTGAAGCTTTCTTT. V usage is TRBV20-1 and J usage is TRBJ1-1; the D is unclear. CDR1 and CDR2 (germline): DFQATT, SNEGSKA (reference sequence). The V gene lost 3 bases and the J gene lost 0 bases, with 8 bases spanning the gap. CDR3 length: 13 amino acids.

CDR3 nucleotide sequence: TGTGCCAGTACGCGACAAACGAACACCGGGGAGCTGTTTTTT. This translates into CASTRQTNTGELFF. The genes are TRBV19 and TRBJ2-2; unclear D gene. Germline V gene lookup returns CDR1 LNHDA and CDR2 SQIVND (reference sequence). The CDR3 sequence is 14 residues long. Trimming removed 7 bases at V and 0 bases at J, with 9 bases between.

The chain has TRBV5-1 and TRBJ2-3; no definite D call. The CDR3 spans 12 residues. From germline, CDR1 is SGHRS and CDR2 YFSETQ. V was shortened by 3 bases and J by 6 bases, with 8 bases between the two germline ends. The CDR3 DNA reads TGCGCCAGCAGCTCGCAGCCGGATACGCAGTATTTT. Translation: CASSSQPDTQYF.

The chain has TRBV18 and TRBJ2-7; 7 bases agree with TRBD1. With 2 bases clipped from V and 2 bases from J, the junction kept 0 bases outside the gene matches. This CDR3 contains 13 residues. Germline V gene lookup returns CDR1 KGHSH and CDR2 LQKENI. In nucleotides, the CDR3 is TGTGCCAGCTCACCAGACAGGGCCTACGAGCAGTACTTC. Amino acid sequence: CASSPDRAYEQYF.